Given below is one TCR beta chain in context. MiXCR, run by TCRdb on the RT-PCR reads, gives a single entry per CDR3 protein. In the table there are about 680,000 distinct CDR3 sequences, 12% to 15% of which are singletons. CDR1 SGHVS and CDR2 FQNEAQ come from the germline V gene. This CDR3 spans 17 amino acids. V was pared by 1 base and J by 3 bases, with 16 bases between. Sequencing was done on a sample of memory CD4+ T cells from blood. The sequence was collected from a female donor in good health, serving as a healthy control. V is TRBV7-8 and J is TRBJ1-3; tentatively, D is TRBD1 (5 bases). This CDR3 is CASSLVFSRGGGNTIYF. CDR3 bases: TGTGCCAGCAGCTTAGTTTTTTCGCGGGGGGGTGGAAACACCATATATTTT.